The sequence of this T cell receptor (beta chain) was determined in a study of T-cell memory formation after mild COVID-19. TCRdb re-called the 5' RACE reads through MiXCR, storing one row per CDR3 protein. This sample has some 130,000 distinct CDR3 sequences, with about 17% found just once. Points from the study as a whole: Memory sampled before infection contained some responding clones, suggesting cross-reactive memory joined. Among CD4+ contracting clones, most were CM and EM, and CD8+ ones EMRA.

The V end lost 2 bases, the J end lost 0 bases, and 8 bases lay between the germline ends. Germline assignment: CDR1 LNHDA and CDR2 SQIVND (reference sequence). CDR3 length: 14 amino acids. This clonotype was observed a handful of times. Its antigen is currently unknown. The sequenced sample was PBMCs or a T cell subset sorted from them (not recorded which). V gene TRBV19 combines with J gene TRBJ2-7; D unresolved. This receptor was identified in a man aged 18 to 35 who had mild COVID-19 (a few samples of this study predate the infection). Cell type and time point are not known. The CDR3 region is CASSIRVYSYEQYF. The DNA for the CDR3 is TGTGCCAGTAGTATACGTGTATACTCCTACGAGCAGTACTTC.